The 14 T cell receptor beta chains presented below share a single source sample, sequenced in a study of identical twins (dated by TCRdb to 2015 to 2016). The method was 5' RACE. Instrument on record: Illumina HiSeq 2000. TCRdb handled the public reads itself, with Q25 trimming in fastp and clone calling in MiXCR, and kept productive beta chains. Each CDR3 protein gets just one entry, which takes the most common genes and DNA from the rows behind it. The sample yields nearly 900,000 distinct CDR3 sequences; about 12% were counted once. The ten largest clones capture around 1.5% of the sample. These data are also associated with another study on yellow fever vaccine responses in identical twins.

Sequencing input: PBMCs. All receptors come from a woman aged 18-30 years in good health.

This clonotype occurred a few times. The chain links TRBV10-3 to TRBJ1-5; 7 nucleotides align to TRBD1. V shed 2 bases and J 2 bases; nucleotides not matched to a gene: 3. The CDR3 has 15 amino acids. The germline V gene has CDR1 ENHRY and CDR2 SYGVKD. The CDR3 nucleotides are TGTGCCATCAGTGAGGGAGACAGGGGCAATCAGCCCCAGCATTTT. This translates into CAISEGDRGNQPQHF.

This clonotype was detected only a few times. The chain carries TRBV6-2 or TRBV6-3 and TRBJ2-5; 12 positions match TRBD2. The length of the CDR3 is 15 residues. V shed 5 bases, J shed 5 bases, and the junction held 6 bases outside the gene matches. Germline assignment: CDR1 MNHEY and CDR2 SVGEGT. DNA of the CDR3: TGTGCCAGCAGTGTGACTAGCGGGAGAGTGGAGACCCAGTACTTC. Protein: CASSVTSGRVETQYF.

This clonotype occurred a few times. This CDR3 is CASRLAGTGELFF. CDR3 bases: TGCGCCAGCAGACTAGCGGGTACCGGGGAGCTGTTTTTT. The chain carries TRBV10-2 and TRBJ2-2; 9 nucleotides match TRBD2. V trimming: 6 bases; J trimming: 5 bases; junction bases outside the gene matches: 1. The CDR3 runs to 13 residues. In germline, CDR1 is WSHSY, CDR2 SAAADI.

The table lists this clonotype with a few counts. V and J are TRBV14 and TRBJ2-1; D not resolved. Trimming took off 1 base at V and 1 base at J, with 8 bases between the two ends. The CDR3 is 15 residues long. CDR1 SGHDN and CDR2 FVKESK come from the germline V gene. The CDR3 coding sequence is TGTGCCAGCAGCCAAGGGTTAGTTTCCTACAATGAGCAGTTCTTC. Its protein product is CASSQGLVSYNEQFF.

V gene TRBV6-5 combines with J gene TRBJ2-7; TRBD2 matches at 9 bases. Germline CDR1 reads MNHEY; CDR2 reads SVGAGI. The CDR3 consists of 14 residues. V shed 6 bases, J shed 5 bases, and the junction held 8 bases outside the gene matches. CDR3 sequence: CASSLAGVAHEQYF. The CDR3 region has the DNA TGTGCCAGCAGCTTAGCGGGAGTTGCCCACGAGCAGTACTTC.

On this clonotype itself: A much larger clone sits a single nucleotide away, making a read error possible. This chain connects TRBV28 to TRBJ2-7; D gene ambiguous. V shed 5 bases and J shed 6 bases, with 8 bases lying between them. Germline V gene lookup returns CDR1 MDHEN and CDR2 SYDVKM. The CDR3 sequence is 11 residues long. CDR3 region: CASSPPGEQYF. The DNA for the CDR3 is TGTGCCAGCAGTCCCCCAGGCGAGCAGTACTTC.

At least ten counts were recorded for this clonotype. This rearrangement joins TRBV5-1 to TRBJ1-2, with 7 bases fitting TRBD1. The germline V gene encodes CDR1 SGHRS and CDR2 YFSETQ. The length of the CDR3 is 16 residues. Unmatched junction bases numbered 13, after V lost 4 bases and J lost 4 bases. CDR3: CASSPERGGTAYGYTF. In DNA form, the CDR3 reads TGCGCCAGCAGCCCCGAGAGGGGTGGGACAGCCTATGGCTACACCTTC. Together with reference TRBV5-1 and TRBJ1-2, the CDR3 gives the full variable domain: KAGVTQTPRYLIKTRGQQVTLSCSPISGHRSVSWYQQTPGQGLQFLFEYFSETQRNKGNFPGRFSGRQFSNSRSEMNVSTLELGDSALYLCASSPERGGTAYGYTFGSGTRLTVV.

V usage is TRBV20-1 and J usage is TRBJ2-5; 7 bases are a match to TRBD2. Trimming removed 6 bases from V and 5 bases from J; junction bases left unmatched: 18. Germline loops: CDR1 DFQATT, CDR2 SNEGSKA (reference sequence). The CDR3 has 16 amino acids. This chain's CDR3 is CSAVELAETLGETQYF. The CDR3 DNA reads TGCAGTGCCGTGGAGCTAGCGGAAACCTTGGGGGAGACCCAGTACTTC.

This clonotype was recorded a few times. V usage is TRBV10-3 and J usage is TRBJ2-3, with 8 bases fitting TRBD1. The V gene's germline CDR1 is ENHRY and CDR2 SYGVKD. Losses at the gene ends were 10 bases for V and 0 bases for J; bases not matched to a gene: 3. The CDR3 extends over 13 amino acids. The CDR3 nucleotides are TGTGCCAGCTGGACAGGGAGCACAGATACGCAGTATTTT. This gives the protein CASWTGSTDTQYF.

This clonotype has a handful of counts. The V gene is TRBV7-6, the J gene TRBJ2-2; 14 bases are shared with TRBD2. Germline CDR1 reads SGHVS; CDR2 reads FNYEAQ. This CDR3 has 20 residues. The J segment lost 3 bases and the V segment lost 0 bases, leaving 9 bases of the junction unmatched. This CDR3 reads CASSLATGTSGSTYTGELFF. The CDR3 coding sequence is TGTGCCAGCAGCTTAGCGACCGGGACTAGCGGGAGTACGTACACCGGGGAGCTGTTTTTT.

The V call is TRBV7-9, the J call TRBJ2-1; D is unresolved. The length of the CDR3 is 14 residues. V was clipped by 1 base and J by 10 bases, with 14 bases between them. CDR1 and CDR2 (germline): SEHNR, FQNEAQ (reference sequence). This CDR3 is CASSLGSGWAEQFF. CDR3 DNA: TGTGCCAGCAGCTTAGGCTCGGGCTGGGCAGAGCAGTTCTTC.

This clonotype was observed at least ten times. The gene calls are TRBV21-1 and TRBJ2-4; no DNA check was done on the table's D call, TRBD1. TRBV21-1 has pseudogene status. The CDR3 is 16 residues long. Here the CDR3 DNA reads TGTGCCAGCAGCCCCTGGAAAGGGGTATTCAAAAACATTCAGTACTTC. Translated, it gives CASSPWKGVFKNIQYF.

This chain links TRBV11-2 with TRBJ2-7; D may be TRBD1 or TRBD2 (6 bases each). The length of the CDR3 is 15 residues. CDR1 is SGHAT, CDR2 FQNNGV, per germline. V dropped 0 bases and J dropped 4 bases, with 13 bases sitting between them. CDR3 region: CASSLEGGPQYEQYV. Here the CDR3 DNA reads TGTGCCAGCAGCTTAGAGGGGGGCCCTCAATACGAGCAGTACGTC.

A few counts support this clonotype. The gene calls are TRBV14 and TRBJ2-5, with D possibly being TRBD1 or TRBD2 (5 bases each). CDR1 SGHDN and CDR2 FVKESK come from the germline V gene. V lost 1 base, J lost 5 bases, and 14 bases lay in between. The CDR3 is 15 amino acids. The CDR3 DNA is TGTGCCAGCAGCCAAGTTGACGGCCGGGGCGAGACCCAGTACTTC. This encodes CASSQVDGRGETQYF.